Listed here are 10 T cell receptor beta chains from one sample, sequenced in a study of early T cells in non-severe SARS-CoV-2 infection. MiXCR was run by TCRdb on the 5' RACE reads, yielding one entry per CDR3 protein. There are approximately 56,000 distinct CDR3 sequences in the sample; roughly 9.2% occur only once, and 4% to 5% lies in the top ten. Sequenced material: whole blood. All receptors derive from an adult who was a healthcare worker with PCR-confirmed SARS-CoV-2 infection or an uninfected control (not recorded which).

There are a few counts of this clonotype. J is TRBJ2-3 and V is TRBV5-1, with 12 nucleotides matching TRBD2. V dropped 4 bases and J dropped 2; count of bases not matched to a gene: 5. CDR3 size: 16 residues. Looked up from germline, CDR1 is SGHRS and CDR2 is YFSETQ. The CDR3 DNA sequence: TGCGCCAGCAGCCCCACTAGCGGGGGGCCCACAGATACGCAGTATTTT. This translates into CASSPTSGGPTDTQYF.

This clonotype was detected ten times or more. The V call is TRBV29-1, the J call TRBJ1-2, with 8 bases matching TRBD1. Germline trimming cut 3 bases from V and 4 bases from J; bases unmatched to any gene: 4. Per the germline V gene, CDR1 is SQVTM and CDR2 is ANQGSEA. The CDR3 runs 13 residues. This chain's CDR3 is CSVETGEFYGYTF. In DNA, the CDR3 is TGCAGCGTTGAGACAGGGGAGTTCTATGGCTACACCTTC.

At least ten counts were recorded for this clonotype. The chain links TRBV7-2 to TRBJ1-2; D uncertain. CDR1 is SGHTA, CDR2 FQGNSA, per germline. The CDR3 extends over 13 amino acids. The V end lost 5 bases, the J end lost 2 bases, and 9 bases lay between the germline ends. The CDR3 nucleotides are TGTGCCAGCAGCGAACAGAACAACTATGGCTACACCTTC. Encoded protein: CASSEQNNYGYTF.

In this sample, this clonotype turned up many times. CDR3 residues: CAISGGGDADTQYF. The CDR3, as DNA: TGTGCCATCAGTGGCGGGGGGGATGCAGATACGCAGTATTTT. V usage is TRBV10-3 and J usage is TRBJ2-3; 9 nucleotides align to TRBD2. Per the germline V gene, CDR1 is ENHRY and CDR2 is SYGVKD. V shed 4 bases, J shed 4 bases, and the junction held 3 bases outside the gene matches. The CDR3 loop spans 14 amino acids.

This clonotype showed up many times. The J gene is TRBJ2-1, the V gene TRBV20-1; D is unclear. This CDR3 has 15 amino acids. V was cut by 0 bases and J by 0 bases, with 9 bases left in between. Germline CDR1 reads DFQATT; CDR2 reads SNEGSKA (reference sequence). The CDR3 region has the DNA TGCAGTGCTAGAGATTCGTGGAGCTCCTACAATGAGCAGTTCTTC. This gives the protein CSARDSWSSYNEQFF.

This clonotype was seen ten or more times. The rearrangement joins TRBV6-2 or TRBV6-3 to TRBJ2-1; D perhaps matches TRBD2 (7 bases). The CDR3 length is 11 residues. Trimming cost V 8 bases and J 14 bases, with 16 bases left between them. CDR1 MNHEY and CDR2 SVGEGT come from the germline V gene. CDR3 sequence: CASSNGGGEFF. The CDR3 nucleotides read TGTGCCAGCTCAAATGGGGGGGGCGAGTTCTTC.

The table lists this clonotype with many counts. The chain combines TRBV30 with TRBJ1-6; the D is unclear. Germline CDR1 is GTSNPN and CDR2 is SVGIG (reference sequence). With 4 bases removed from V and 9 bases from J, the gap between germline ends came to 22 bases. The CDR3 has 16 amino acids. The DNA for the CDR3 is TGTGCCTGGACCGCCGGGTCCAGGTACATTGGTTCACCCCTCCACTTT. Its protein product is CAWTAGSRYIGSPLHF.

The chain combines TRBV3-1 with TRBJ1-1; the match to TRBD1 covers 11 bases. The ends lost 1 base at V and 3 bases at J; junction bases unmatched: 4. Germline V gene lookup returns CDR1 LGHDT and CDR2 YNNKEL (reference sequence). This CDR3 has 16 residues. The chain's CDR3 is CASSQVGTGGHTEAFF. In nucleotides, the CDR3 is TGTGCCAGCAGCCAAGTCGGGACAGGGGGTCACACTGAAGCTTTCTTT.

This clonotype was picked up a small number of times. The J gene is TRBJ2-7, the V gene TRBV20-1; 7 bases map to TRBD1. V trimming: 6 bases; J trimming: 2 bases; junction bases outside the gene matches: 16. CDR3 length: 16 amino acids. CDR1 and CDR2 (germline): DFQATT, SNEGSKA (reference sequence). CDR3 nucleotides: TGCAGTGCCGCAGCCGGGACAGCCAGAACGACCTACGAGCAGTACTTC. Translated, it gives CSAAAGTARTTYEQYF.

This chain connects TRBV10-3 to TRBJ2-5; a weak D match, TRBD2 (5 bases). Germline CDR1 and CDR2: ENHRY and SYGVKD. The CDR3 spans 17 residues. V lost 0 bases and J lost 5, with 19 bases in between. In DNA form, the CDR3 reads TGTGCCATCAGTGAGTCGAACTCGGCGAGCACGGGGGAGACCCAGTACTTC. Translating gives CAISESNSASTGETQYF.